The clone carrying this TCR beta chain was seen once. CDR3 length: 12 residues. Trimming cost V 4 bases and J 3 bases, with 7 bases left between them. Method: immunoSEQ multiplex PCR; TCRdb's copy keeps in-frame clones and lacks some. This sample carries tens of thousands of clones, 75% to 85% of them seen once, and the ten largest clones take about 5%. These data belong to a study of blood T cell repertoires in COVID-19. Overall study: From the United States, Italy and Spain came samples of acute and convalescent COVID-19.

The V gene is TRBV12-3 or TRBV12-4, the J gene TRBJ2-7; D not resolved. Sequencing used peripheral blood. The source is a woman older than 75 with active or convalescent COVID-19. In DNA, the CDR3 is TGTGCCAGCAGTTACCAGATCTACGAGCAGTACTTC. This encodes CASSYQIYEQYF.